This T cell receptor (beta chain) was retrieved from a study of blood T cell repertoires in COVID-19. Study summary: There were acute and convalescent COVID-19 samples, and they came from the United States, Italy and Spain. Sample material is recorded as cDNA or gDNA derived from T cells, B-cell-depleted T cells, or PBMCs.

Some clones are missing from TCRdb's copy, which holds only in-frame ones; the method was immunoSEQ multiplex PCR. Among over 200,000 clones listed, around 89% were seen once. The age range of participants was 18 to 89 years, with residence in about two dozen US areas. Two negative PCRs, clearance, or symptom resolution were required of recovered Cohort 3 donors. The ends were cut back, 5 bases at V and 3 bases at J, with 14 bases in the middle. Germline CDR1 LNHDA, CDR2 SQIVND (reference sequence). The CDR3 runs 16 residues. The TCR was taken from a man aged 40-49 years who had recovered from COVID-19. Material for sequencing was PBMCs or T cells enriched from blood (not recorded which). The gene calls are TRBV19 and TRBJ1-6; a possible D gene is TRBD1 (5 bases). The CDR3, as DNA: TGTGCCAGTAGTGCCTCGACAGCCGTCTATAATTCACCCCTCCACTTT. Its translation is CASSASTAVYNSPLHF.